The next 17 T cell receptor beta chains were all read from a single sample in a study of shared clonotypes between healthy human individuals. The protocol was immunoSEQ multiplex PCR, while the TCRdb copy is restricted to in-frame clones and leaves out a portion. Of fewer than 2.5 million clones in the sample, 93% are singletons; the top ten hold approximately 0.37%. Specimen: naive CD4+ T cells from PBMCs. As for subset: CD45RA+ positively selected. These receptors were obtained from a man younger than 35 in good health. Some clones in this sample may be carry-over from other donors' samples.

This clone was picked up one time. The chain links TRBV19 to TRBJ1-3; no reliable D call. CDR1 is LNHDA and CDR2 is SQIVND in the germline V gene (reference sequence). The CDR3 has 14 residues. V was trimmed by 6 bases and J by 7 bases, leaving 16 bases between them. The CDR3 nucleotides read TGTGCCAGTAGCCCCCCCGGCGCCGGGAACACCATATATTTT. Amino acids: CASSPPGAGNTIYF.

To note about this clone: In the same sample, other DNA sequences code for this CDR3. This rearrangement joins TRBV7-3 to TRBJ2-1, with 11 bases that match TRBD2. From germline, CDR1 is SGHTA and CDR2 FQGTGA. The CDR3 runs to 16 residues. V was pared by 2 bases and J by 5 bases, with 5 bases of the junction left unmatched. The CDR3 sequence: CASSLVGTSGNNEQFF. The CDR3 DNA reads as TGTGCCAGCAGCTTAGTAGGGACTAGCGGAAACAATGAGCAGTTCTTC.

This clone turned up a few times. The CDR3 sequence is CASSWDGNTIYF. CDR3 nucleotide sequence: TGCGCCAGCAGCTGGGATGGAAACACCATATATTTT. The chain couples TRBV5-1 to TRBJ1-3; D remains unclear. The ends were cut back, 3 bases at V and 3 bases at J, with 4 bases in the middle. Germline loops: CDR1 SGHRS, CDR2 YFSETQ. The CDR3 covers 12 residues.

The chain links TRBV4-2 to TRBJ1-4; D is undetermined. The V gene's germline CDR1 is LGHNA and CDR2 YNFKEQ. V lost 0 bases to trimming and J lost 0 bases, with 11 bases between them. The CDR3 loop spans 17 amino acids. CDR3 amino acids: CASSQEGSQATNEKLFF. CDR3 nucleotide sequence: TGTGCCAGCAGCCAAGAAGGTTCGCAAGCAACTAATGAAAAACTGTTTTTT.

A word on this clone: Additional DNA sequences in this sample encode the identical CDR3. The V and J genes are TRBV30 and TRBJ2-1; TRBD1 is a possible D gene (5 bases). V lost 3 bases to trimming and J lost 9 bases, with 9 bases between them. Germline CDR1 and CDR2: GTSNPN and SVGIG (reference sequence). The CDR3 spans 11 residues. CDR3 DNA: TGTGCCTGGAGCCCGCAGGGTGAGCAGTTCTTC. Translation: CAWSPQGEQFF.

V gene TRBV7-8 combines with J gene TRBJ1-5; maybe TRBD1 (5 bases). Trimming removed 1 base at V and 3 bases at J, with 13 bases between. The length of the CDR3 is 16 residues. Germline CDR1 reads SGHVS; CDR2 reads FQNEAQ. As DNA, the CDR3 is TGTGCCAGCAGCTTAGAGGCGGGGACCTCCAATCAGCCCCAGCATTTT. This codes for CASSLEAGTSNQPQHF.

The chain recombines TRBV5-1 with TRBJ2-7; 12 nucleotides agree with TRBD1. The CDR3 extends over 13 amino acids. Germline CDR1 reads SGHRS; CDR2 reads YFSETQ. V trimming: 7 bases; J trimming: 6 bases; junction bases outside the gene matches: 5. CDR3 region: CASQGQGASEQYF. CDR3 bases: TGCGCCAGCCAGGGACAGGGGGCGAGCGAGCAGTACTTC.

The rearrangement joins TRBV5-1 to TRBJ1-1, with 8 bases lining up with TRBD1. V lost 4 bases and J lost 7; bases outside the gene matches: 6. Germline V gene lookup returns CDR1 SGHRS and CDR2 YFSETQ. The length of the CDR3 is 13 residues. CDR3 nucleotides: TGCGCCAGCAGCCCGACAGGGGCGATTGAAGCTTTCTTT. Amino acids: CASSPTGAIEAFF.

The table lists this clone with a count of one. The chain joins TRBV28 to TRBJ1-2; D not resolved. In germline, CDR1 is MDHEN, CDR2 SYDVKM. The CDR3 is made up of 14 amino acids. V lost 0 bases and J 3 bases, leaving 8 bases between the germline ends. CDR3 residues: CASSLWAVDYGYTF. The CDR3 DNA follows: TGTGCCAGCAGTTTATGGGCGGTCGACTATGGCTACACCTTC.

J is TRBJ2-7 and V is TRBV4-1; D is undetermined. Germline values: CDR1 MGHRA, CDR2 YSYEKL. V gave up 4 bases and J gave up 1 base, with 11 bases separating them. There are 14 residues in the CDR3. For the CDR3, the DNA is TGCGCCAGCAGCCCCCGCCTTGAATCCTACGAGCAGTACTTC. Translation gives CASSPRLESYEQYF.

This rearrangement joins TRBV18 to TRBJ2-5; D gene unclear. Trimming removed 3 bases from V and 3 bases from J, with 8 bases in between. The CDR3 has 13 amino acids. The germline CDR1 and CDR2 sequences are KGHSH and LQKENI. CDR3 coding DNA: TGTGCCAGCTCACCCGACCTAGAAGAGACCCAGTACTTC. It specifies CASSPDLEETQYF.

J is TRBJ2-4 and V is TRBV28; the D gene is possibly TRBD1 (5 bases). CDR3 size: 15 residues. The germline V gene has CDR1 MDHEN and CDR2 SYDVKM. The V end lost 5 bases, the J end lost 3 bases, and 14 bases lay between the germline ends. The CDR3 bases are TGTGCCAGCAGTACCGCCCAGGGTGACAAAAACATTCAGTACTTC. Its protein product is CASSTAQGDKNIQYF.

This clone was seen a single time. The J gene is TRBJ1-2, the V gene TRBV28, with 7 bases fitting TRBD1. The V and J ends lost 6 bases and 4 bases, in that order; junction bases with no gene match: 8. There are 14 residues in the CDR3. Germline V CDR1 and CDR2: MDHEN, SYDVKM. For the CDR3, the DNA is TGTGCCAGCAGACAGGGGCGAGGCCTCTATGGCTACACCTTC. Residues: CASRQGRGLYGYTF.

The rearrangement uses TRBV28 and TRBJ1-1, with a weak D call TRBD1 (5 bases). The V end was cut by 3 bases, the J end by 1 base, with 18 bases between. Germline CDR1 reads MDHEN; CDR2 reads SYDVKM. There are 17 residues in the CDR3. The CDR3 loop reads CASSLPPGGGRNTEAFF. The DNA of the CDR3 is TGTGCCAGCAGTTTGCCCCCCGGGGGAGGTAGGAACACTGAAGCTTTCTTT.

The DNA for the CDR3 is TGTGCCAGCAGTTTTGAGTCAACTTACAATGAGCAGTTCTTC. Translated, it gives CASSFESTYNEQFF. The chain uses TRBV28 and TRBJ2-1, with unresolved D. In germline, CDR1 is MDHEN, CDR2 SYDVKM. Trimming shortened V by 3 bases and J by 4 bases, and 10 bases separated the two germline ends. There are 14 residues in the CDR3.

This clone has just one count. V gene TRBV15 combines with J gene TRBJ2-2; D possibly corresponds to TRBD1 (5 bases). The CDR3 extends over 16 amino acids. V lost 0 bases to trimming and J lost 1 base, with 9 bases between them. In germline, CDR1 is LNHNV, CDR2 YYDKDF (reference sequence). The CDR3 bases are TGTGCCACCAGCAGAGATCTAAGGGGGAACACCGGGGAGCTGTTTTTT. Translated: CATSRDLRGNTGELFF.

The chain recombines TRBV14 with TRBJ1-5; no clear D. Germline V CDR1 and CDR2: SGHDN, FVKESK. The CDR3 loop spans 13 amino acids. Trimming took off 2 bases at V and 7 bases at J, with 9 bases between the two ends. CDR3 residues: CASSQMAGQPQHF. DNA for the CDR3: TGTGCCAGCAGCCAAATGGCGGGCCAGCCCCAGCATTTT.